The 13 T cell receptor beta chains below were found in one sample sequenced in a study of regulatory T cells in long-lasting Graves disease. The TCR beta library used iRepertoire HTBI primers with Arm-PCR amplification of CDR3. TCRdb analysed the multiplex PCR reads with MiXCR anew, one entry per CDR3 protein. The sample contains 500,000 or so distinct CDR3 sequences, roughly 15% of which appear only once. Time point meaning: newly diagnosed GD, antithyroid drugs for less than 3 months. PBMC RNA was the source of the TCR library. This same sample was also taken into another study, of T cells in Graves' hyperthyroidism and ophthalmopathy.

Source: peripheral blood mononuclear cells (PBMCs), taken at new diagnosis, from a patient treated with antithyroid drugs. These receptors all stem from a woman aged 35 to 60 with Graves disease.

This clonotype was detected a few times. J is TRBJ2-3 and V is TRBV7-6; D possibly corresponds to TRBD1 (5 bases). CDR1 and CDR2 from the germline V gene are SGHVS and FNYEAQ. Trimming shortened V by 3 bases and J by 1 base, and 17 bases separated the two germline ends. The CDR3 spans 17 residues. The CDR3 loop is CASSFPISGPGTDTQYF. The CDR3 DNA reads as TGTGCCAGCAGCTTCCCCATATCAGGGCCGGGCACAGATACGCAGTATTTT.

This CDR3 reads CASSLDQANTIYF. In nucleotides, the CDR3 is TGTGCCAGCAGCCTTGATCAGGCAAACACCATATATTTT. The J gene is TRBJ1-3, the V gene TRBV5-4, with D unresolved. The CDR3 has 13 residues. CDR1 is SGHNT, CDR2 YYREEE, per germline (reference sequence). V lost 4 bases and J lost 6, with 11 bases in between.

This clonotype occurred many times. The chain is built from TRBV30 and TRBJ1-5; the match to TRBD1 covers 8 bases. In germline, CDR1 is GTSNPN, CDR2 SVGIG (reference sequence). CDR3 length: 15 amino acids. V dropped 2 bases and J dropped 2; count of bases not matched to a gene: 5. The CDR3 DNA sequence: TGTGCCTGGAGTCCCGACAGGGGAGGCAATCAGCCCCAGCATTTT. Its protein is CAWSPDRGGNQPQHF.

This clonotype was seen ten or more times. V is TRBV20-1 and J is TRBJ2-5; 9 bases line up with TRBD2. This CDR3 comprises 14 residues. CDR1 is DFQATT, CDR2 SNEGSKA, per germline (reference sequence). V lost 0 bases and J lost 8; bases outside the gene matches: 7. The CDR3 region is CSARDGASGETQYF. The CDR3 nucleotides read TGCAGTGCTAGAGATGGGGCTAGCGGGGAAACCCAGTACTTC.

The rearrangement joins TRBV7-2 to TRBJ1-2, with D maybe TRBD1 (6 bases). The CDR3 has 15 amino acids. Per germline, CDR1 SGHTA and CDR2 FQGNSA. The ends were cut back, 1 base at V and 4 bases at J, with 13 bases in the middle. The CDR3 is CASSLGGGEIYGYTF. CDR3 coding DNA: TGTGCCAGCAGCTTAGGAGGGGGGGAGATCTATGGCTACACCTTC.

This clonotype was counted only a few times. The chain joins TRBV20-1 to TRBJ2-1; either TRBD1 or TRBD2 may supply D (6 bases each). The CDR3 spans 18 residues. V was cut by 1 base and J by 0 bases, with 19 bases left in between. Looked up from germline, CDR1 is DFQATT and CDR2 is SNEGSKA (reference sequence). CDR3 sequence (DNA): TGCAGTGCTAGAGGGGCCGGGGGCAATCCTCGCTCCTACAATGAGCAGTTCTTC. It is translated as CSARGAGGNPRSYNEQFF.

This clonotype was observed a handful of times. This rearrangement joins TRBV3-1 to TRBJ2-2; 11 nucleotides align to TRBD2. Germline V gene data show CDR1 as LGHDT and CDR2 as YNNKEL (reference sequence). The CDR3 length is 21 residues. J was trimmed by 5 bases and V by 6 bases; bases with no gene match: 23. CDR3 sequence (DNA): TGTGCCAGCAGGGGACACTCGGGACTAGCGGAGCCCGGAGCGGTAACCGGGGAGCTGTTTTTT. Protein: CASRGHSGLAEPGAVTGELFF. Supplemented by reference TRBV3-1 and TRBJ2-2, the full variable domain reads DTAVSQTPKYLVTQMGNDKSIKCEQNLGHDTMYWYKQDSKKFLKIMFSYNNKELIINETVPNRFSPKSPDKAHLNLHINSLELGDSAVYFCASRGHSGLAEPGAVTGELFFGEGSRLTVL.

This clonotype occurred a few times. The J gene is TRBJ2-1, the V gene TRBV10-1, with D perhaps given as TRBD1 or TRBD2 (5 bases each). Trimming removed 4 bases at V and 7 bases at J, with 14 bases between. The CDR3 contains 14 residues. Germline-derived CDR1 and CDR2 are WNHNN and SYGVQD (reference sequence). The CDR3 loop is CASSAPGRSNEQFF. The DNA for the CDR3 is TGCGCCAGCAGTGCGCCGGGACGTAGTAATGAGCAGTTCTTC.

This clonotype showed up just a few times. The rearrangement joins TRBV3-1 to TRBJ2-3, with 10 bases that match TRBD2. The junction had 5 bases not matched to a gene; V was cut back by 0 bases and J by 2 bases. Per germline, CDR1 LGHDT and CDR2 YNNKEL (reference sequence). The CDR3 is 17 amino acids. The CDR3 here is CASSQDLAGGFTDTQYF. The CDR3, as DNA: TGTGCCAGCAGCCAAGACTTAGCGGGGGGTTTCACAGATACGCAGTATTTT.

This clonotype was seen many times. The chain carries TRBV5-1 and TRBJ2-1, with D perhaps matching TRBD2 (6 bases). This CDR3 comprises 13 residues. Trimming took 3 bases from V and 10 from J, leaving 14 bases between them. Germline V gene data show CDR1 as SGHRS and CDR2 as YFSETQ. The CDR3 DNA reads TGCGCCAGCAGCTCTGCAGTTAGCGGAGAGCAGTTCTTC. Residues: CASSSAVSGEQFF.

In this sample, this clonotype turned up a few times. The V gene is TRBV19, the J gene TRBJ1-1; a weak D match, TRBD1 (5 bases). The CDR3 runs 14 residues. In germline, CDR1 is LNHDA, CDR2 SQIVND (reference sequence). V lost 3 bases to trimming and J lost 5 bases, with 13 bases between them. The CDR3 DNA follows: TGTGCCAGTAGTATTTCTGGGGGGAGTACTGAAGCTTTCTTT. This translates into CASSISGGSTEAFF.

This clonotype was counted many times. The gene calls are TRBV28 and TRBJ1-6, with D perhaps matching TRBD1 (6 bases). The CDR3 is made up of 14 amino acids. CDR1 is MDHEN, CDR2 SYDVKM, per germline. Between the trimmed V and J ends, which lost 7 bases and 10 bases, there was a span of 17 bases. The CDR3 loop is CASTPWGQGSPLHF. Written as DNA, the CDR3 is TGTGCCAGCACCCCATGGGGGCAAGGGTCACCCCTCCACTTT.

This clonotype was observed many times. The genes are TRBV5-1 and TRBJ1-2, with D maybe TRBD1 (6 bases). The CDR3 length is 15 residues. Germline V gene sequence: CDR1 SGHRS, CDR2 YFSETQ. With 0 bases removed from V and 4 bases from J, the gap between germline ends came to 13 bases. The CDR3 protein is CASSLAQGPSYGYTF. In DNA, the CDR3 is TGCGCCAGCAGCTTGGCCCAGGGGCCCAGCTATGGCTACACCTTC.